This T cell receptor (beta chain) is drawn from a study of CD8+ T cells in alopecia areata. Notes on the study in general: Compared with normal scalp, lesional scalp had higher clonality and more expanded CD8+ clones. Scalp samples also yield sequences from resident alphabeta T cells of normal skin. Amid tofacitinib therapy, many expanded lesional clones stayed present in scalp and blood. One nonresponder leaves baseline CD8+ expansion's link to response uncertain.

Following RNA extraction, reverse transcription yielded cDNA that acted as the sequencing template. The table came from immunoSEQ multiplex PCR; TCRdb's copy has only in-frame clones and leaves some out. The sample consists of 200,000 to 250,000 clones, about 57% of them appearing once. The V gene lost 1 base and the J gene lost 8 bases, with 11 bases spanning the gap. The germline gives CDR1 SGHAT, CDR2 FQNNGV. The CDR3 runs 13 residues. Points on this clone: Its antigen is still unknown.

Treatment denoted: oral pan-JAK inhibitor, 5-10 mg twice daily. This TCR was sampled from a human donor with alopecia areata. Here the sequenced sample was CD4+ T cells sorted from blood, taken at week 4, from a patient treated with tofacitinib. The J gene is TRBJ1-2, the V gene TRBV11-2; possible D gene TRBD1, 5 bases. The CDR3 is CASSLAGSEGYTF. The CDR3 nucleotides are TGTGCCAGCAGCTTAGCAGGGAGTGAGGGCTACACCTTC.